This T cell receptor beta chain was sequenced in a study of blood T cell repertoires in COVID-19. The CDR3 has 10 amino acids. The germline V and J ends were trimmed by 8 bases and 11 bases, with 12 bases remaining between them. The germline V gene encodes CDR1 WNHNN and CDR2 SYGVQD (reference sequence). Clones were sequenced by immunoSEQ multiplex PCR, and TCRdb holds only the in-frame ones, with some missing. The sample lists about 130,000 clones; about 86% were seen once. The V and J genes are TRBV10-1 and TRBJ1-1; D not certain. The sequence derives from a man aged 50-60 years who had recovered from COVID-19. The specimen sequenced was PBMCs or T cells enriched from blood (not recorded which). Written as DNA, the CDR3 is TGCGCCAGCTCCAGAACGCGGGCTTTCTTT. It codes for CASSRTRAFF.